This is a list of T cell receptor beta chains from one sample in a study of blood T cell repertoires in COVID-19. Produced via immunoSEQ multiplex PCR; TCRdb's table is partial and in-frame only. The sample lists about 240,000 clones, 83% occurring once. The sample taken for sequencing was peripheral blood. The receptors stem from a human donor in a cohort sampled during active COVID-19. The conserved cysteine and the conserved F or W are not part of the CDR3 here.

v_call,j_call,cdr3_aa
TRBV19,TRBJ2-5,ASSISPNRGETQY
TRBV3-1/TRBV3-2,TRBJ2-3,ASSPDPHSTGTDTQY
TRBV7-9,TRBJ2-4,ASSLAIGGGALKNIQY
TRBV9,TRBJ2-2,ASSISGGAHTGELF
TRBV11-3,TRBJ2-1,ASSTRTGKGDEQF
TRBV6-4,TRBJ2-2,ASSPGITGELF
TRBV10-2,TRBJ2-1,ASSEFRDSRPSYNEQF
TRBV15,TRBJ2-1,ATSREGQGAREQF
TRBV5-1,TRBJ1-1,ASSLGAGLEAF
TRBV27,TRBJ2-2,ASSSRELNTGELF
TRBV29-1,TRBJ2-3,SVRGQASSTDTQY
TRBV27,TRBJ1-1,ASSFYGGQNTEAF
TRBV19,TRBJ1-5,ASSTIQGGNQPQH
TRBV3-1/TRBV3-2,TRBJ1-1,ASRVGGINTEAF
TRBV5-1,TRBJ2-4,ASSLTTGGEDIQY
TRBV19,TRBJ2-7,ASSFRSAEQY